This T cell receptor (beta chain) derives from a study of T-cell memory formation after mild COVID-19. Remarks on this clonotype: Its antigen is not known.

The CDR3 is 14 residues long. Trimming left V 5 bases short and J 7 bases short, with 17 bases between. One entry per CDR3 protein results from TCRdb running MiXCR on the 5' RACE reads. The sample records approximately 180,000 distinct CDR3 sequences, more than 15% being singletons. Study-wide findings and caveats: Mostly located in CM and EM were contracting CD4+ clones, with contracting CD8+ clones located in EMRA. Contracting clones from day 15 to 85 showed balanced CD4/CD8; later expanders favored CD4+. What remained unconfirmed was the SARS-CoV-2 specificity of second-wave clones peaking on day 37.

Sequenced: PBMCs or a T cell subset sorted from them (not recorded which). This clonotype was sampled from an adult woman who had mild COVID-19 (a few samples of this study predate the infection). Cell type and time point are not known. V usage is TRBV12-3 or TRBV12-4 and J usage is TRBJ1-2, with a tentative D call TRBD1 (5 bases). The CDR3 nucleotides read TGTGCCAGCAGTCCCGATCAGGGATTACGTGGCTACACCTTC. This encodes CASSPDQGLRGYTF.